Listed here is a single TCR beta chain. Antigen unknown. These data originate in a study of T cell responses to AZD1222 COVID-19 vaccine. Findings and caveats of the study: CD4 TCRs covered the whole spike, strongest at regions 160-218 and 743-854. Baseline antibody screening turned up just six seropositive AZD1222 recipients. It should be noted that donors were predominantly white British and more often female, and clonal diversity was possibly underestimated.

Generated by immunoSEQ multiplex PCR, the TCRdb table keeps only in-frame clones and is missing some. The profile shows over 100,000 clones, roughly 84% of them singletons. The CDR3 covers 15 residues. Germline V lookup: CDR1 SGHVS, CDR2 FNYEAQ. The trim removed 5 bases at V and 8 bases at J, leaving 8 bases unmatched. The material was peripheral blood, obtained on day 0 of AZD1222 vaccination. V is TRBV7-6 and J is TRBJ2-1; 11 nucleotides match TRBD2. This TCR was sampled from an adult in good health. The CDR3 loop is CASSPRGSGGDEQFF. The CDR3, as DNA: TGTGCCAGCAGCCCCCGGGGTAGCGGGGGGGATGAGCAGTTCTTC.